Reported below is one T cell receptor beta chain. Its antigen is not identified. This specimen belongs to a study of CD4 T cells in relation to SARS-CoV-2 and coronaviruses. Libraries were prepared by immunoSEQ multiplex PCR; TCRdb keeps only in-frame clonotypes and omits some of them. The data contain 30,000 to 45,000 clones, approximately 80% of them seen just once; the ten biggest clones take up roughly 22%. The ends were cut back, 0 bases at V and 7 bases at J, with 30 bases in the middle. The CDR3 sequence is 20 residues long. The gene calls are TRBV23-1 and TRBJ2-5; D is possibly TRBD2 (6 bases). TRBV23-1 is designated an ORF whose function remains uncertain. The receptor's source is an adult with COVID-19. The sample was memory CD4+ T cells from PBMCs, cultured in vitro. The CDR3 DNA reads TGCGCCAGCAGTCAATCCGCCCAAAAATTGGGACGGGACTTTGGCGGGACCCAGTACTTC. It is translated as CASSQSAQKLGRDFGGTQYF.